The rows below give T cell receptor beta chains drawn from one sample of a study of shared clonotypes between healthy human individuals. The protocol was immunoSEQ multiplex PCR, while the TCRdb copy is restricted to in-frame clones and leaves out a portion. The sample has over 850,000 clones, about 84% seen once. The specimen sequenced was memory CD4+ T cells from PBMCs. Receptors originate from a man aged 18 to 29 in good health. Some clones in this sample may be carry-over from other donors' samples. Both conserved end residues are part of each CDR3. D genes are given only for firm matches. Not every row has a clone size; where given, it reads once, few, many or a size class.

13	TRBV29-1	-	TRBJ2-1	-	CSVELQETPEQFF	TGCAGCGTTGAACTGCAGGAGACCCCTGAGCAGTTCTTC
13	TRBV5-1	-	TRBJ2-7	-	CASSDPSSYEQYF	TGCGCCAGCAGCGACCCTTCCAGTTACGAGCAGTACTTC
17	TRBV30	TRBD2	TRBJ2-7	-	CAWTLPHGASGIGEQYF	TGTGCCTGGACCCTCCCCCACGGAGCTAGCGGGATTGGCGAGCAGTACTTC
15	TRBV7-8	-	TRBJ1-4	-	CASSLAVATNEKLFF	TGTGCCAGCAGCTTAGCCGTAGCAACTAATGAAAAACTGTTTTTT
15	TRBV6-5	-	TRBJ2-7	once	CASSLAPSWNYEQYF	TGTGCCAGCAGCCTAGCGCCTAGCTGGAACTACGAGCAGTACTTC
14	TRBV27	TRBD1	TRBJ2-7	-	CASSPSDRGHEQYF	TGTGCCAGCAGTCCGTCCGACAGGGGCCACGAGCAGTACTTC
16	TRBV4-1	-	TRBJ2-2	-	CASSSRVAGSSGELFF	TGCGCCAGCAGCTCCAGGGTCGCAGGTAGCAGCGGGGAGCTGTTTTTT
13	TRBV7-7	-	TRBJ1-4	-	CASSPNYNEKLFF	TGTGCCAGCAGCCCTAATTATAATGAAAAACTGTTTTTT
15	TRBV6-1	-	TRBJ2-2	-	CATSINSANTGELFF	TGTGCCACCTCAATTAATTCTGCCAACACCGGGGAGCTGTTTTTT
12	TRBV15	-	TRBJ1-2	few	CATSSEAHGYTF	TGTGCCACCAGCAGTGAGGCTCATGGCTACACCTTC
15	TRBV5-1	-	TRBJ2-1	-	CASSLSPPLNNEQFF	TGCGCCAGCAGCTTATCGCCGCCGTTAAACAATGAGCAGTTCTTC
16	TRBV28	-	TRBJ2-6	-	CASSLVRGSGANVLTF	TGTGCCAGCAGTTTAGTCCGGGGCTCTGGGGCCAACGTCCTGACTTTC
16	TRBV27	TRBD2	TRBJ2-2	-	CASSQRLAEPTGELFF	TGTGCCAGCAGTCAGAGGCTAGCGGAGCCCACCGGGGAGCTGTTTTTT
14	TRBV9	TRBD2	TRBJ2-1	-	CASSARTSSDEQFF	TGTGCCAGCAGCGCTCGGACTAGCAGCGATGAGCAGTTCTTC
14	TRBV13	TRBD2	TRBJ2-5	-	CASSFGRGDGTQYF	TGTGCCAGCAGCTTCGGACGGGGGGACGGGACCCAGTACTTC
14	TRBV28	TRBD2	TRBJ2-7	-	CASSTGGGSYEQYF	TGTGCCAGCAGCACAGGCGGGGGCTCCTACGAGCAGTACTTC
18	TRBV13	-	TRBJ2-2	many	CASSLVKNPTVNTGELFF	TGTGCCAGCAGCTTAGTAAAGAACCCGACGGTGAACACCGGGGAGCTGTTTTTT
13	TRBV7-3	-	TRBJ2-7	-	CASSLDLSYEQYF	TGTGCCAGCAGCCTCGACCTCTCCTACGAGCAGTACTTC
15	TRBV27	TRBD2	TRBJ2-7	-	CASSLTSGSSYEQYF	TGTGCCAGCAGTTTAACTAGCGGAAGCTCCTACGAGCAGTACTTC
13	TRBV6-1	-	TRBJ1-1	-	CASSGGERTEAFF	TGTGCCAGCAGTGGGGGGGAGAGGACTGAAGCTTTCTTT
16	TRBV4-2	-	TRBJ1-3	-	CASSQARVSSGNTIYF	TGTGCCAGCAGCCAAGCCCGGGTCTCCTCTGGAAACACCATATATTTT
15	TRBV7-9	TRBD1	TRBJ2-2	-	CASSGGTGNTGELFF	TGTGCCAGCAGCGGCGGGACAGGGAACACCGGGGAGCTGTTTTTT